The 24 T cell receptor beta chains below were found in one sample sequenced in a study of blood T cells in healthy people across ages. PCR was performed a second time for about 7 to 12 cycles using a sample-barcoded 5' primer and a J-beta primer mix. From the 5' RACE reads, TCRdb called clonotypes with MiXCR, one entry per CDR3 protein. The top ten hold around 4% of the sample, which has 1.5 million to 1.9 million distinct CDR3 sequences, 35% to 45% seen once. The source material was blood. Receptors were obtained from a woman aged 18-29 years in good health.

The chain uses TRBV6-5 and TRBJ2-3; a weak D match, TRBD1 (5 bases). The CDR3 extends over 13 amino acids. The germline V and J ends were trimmed by 6 bases and 2 bases, with 9 bases remaining between them. Per germline, CDR1 MNHEY and CDR2 SVGAGI. This CDR3 is CASSMTDTDTQYF. The CDR3 coding sequence is TGTGCCAGCAGCATGACAGACACAGATACGCAGTATTTT.

This rearrangement joins TRBV9 to TRBJ2-1; 13 nucleotides match TRBD2. The CDR3 sequence is 16 residues long. After removal of 4 bases from V and 7 bases from J, the junction contained 8 bases not matched to a gene. Germline V gene lookup returns CDR1 SGDLS and CDR2 YYNGEE. The CDR3 spells CASSSRLAGGGNEQFF. CDR3 nucleotide sequence: TGTGCCAGCAGCAGCAGACTAGCGGGAGGTGGAAATGAGCAGTTCTTC.

The gene calls are TRBV10-3 and TRBJ2-1; no firm D call. CDR1 is ENHRY, CDR2 SYGVKD, per germline. The V and J ends lost 8 bases and 7 bases respectively, with 9 bases between them. The CDR3 has 11 amino acids. Written as DNA, the CDR3 is TGTGCCATCGCAGACCTGAATGAGCAGTTCTTC. The encoded protein is CAIADLNEQFF.

The chain couples TRBV10-3 to TRBJ1-6; D is unresolved. Germline-derived CDR1 and CDR2 are ENHRY and SYGVKD. V was clipped by 0 bases and J by 3 bases, with 15 bases between them. The CDR3 is made up of 18 amino acids. CDR3 sequence (DNA): TGTGCCATCAGTGAGTCGGGTCTAGGAGGCGGCTATAATTCACCCCTCCACTTT. Protein product: CAISESGLGGGYNSPLHF.

Turning to this clonotype: Lacking the conserved final phenylalanine or tryptophan, this CDR3 likely reflects a read error. The chain couples TRBV20-1 to TRBJ2-7; 7 bases line up with TRBD2. This CDR3 is built from 16 residues. Germline lookup yields CDR1 DFQATT and CDR2 SNEGSKA (reference sequence). The V segment lost 3 bases and the J segment 4 bases; nucleotides outside the gene matches: 15. CDR3 sequence reads: CSASQMGRAGIYEQYY. As DNA, the CDR3 is TGCAGTGCTAGTCAGATGGGACGAGCGGGAATATACGAGCAGTACTAC.

This clonotype was recorded many times. V is TRBV29-1 and J is TRBJ2-7, with D unresolved. Trimming took off 7 bases at V and 3 bases at J, with 10 bases between the two ends. The CDR3 has 11 residues. Germline V gives CDR1 SQVTM, CDR2 ANQGSEA. The CDR3 region is CSGRKGYEQYF. CDR3 in DNA: TGCAGCGGTCGGAAAGGCTACGAGCAGTACTTC.

Points on this clonotype: At one boundary the junction diverges from the germline segment, which might be a read error. This chain links TRBV6-5 with TRBJ1-1, with unresolved D. The germline CDR1 and CDR2 sequences are MNHEY and SVGAGI. The CDR3 has 13 residues. This CDR3 reads CVSSGRINTEAFF. DNA for the CDR3: TGTGTCAGCAGCGGACGGATCAACACTGAAGCTTTCTTT.

There are a few counts of this clonotype. The chain has TRBV12-3 or TRBV12-4 and TRBJ2-7; 7 bases fit TRBD1. The CDR3 is 14 amino acids. V shed 6 bases, J shed 7 bases, and the junction held 12 bases outside the gene matches. CDR3 loop: CASRKQGSYNEQYF. The CDR3, as DNA: TGTGCCAGCAGAAAACAGGGGTCATACAATGAGCAGTACTTC.

The genes are TRBV19 and TRBJ2-2, with 7 nucleotides matching TRBD1. CDR1 and CDR2 from the germline V gene are LNHDA and SQIVND (reference sequence). The CDR3 is 14 amino acids. With V trimmed by 4 bases and J by 5 bases, 4 bases remained unmatched. CDR3 coding DNA: TGTGCCAGTAGTACCGACAGGGAGACCGGGGAGCTGTTTTTT. It yields the protein CASSTDRETGELFF. The whole variable domain, filled in from reference TRBV19 and TRBJ2-2, reads DGGITQSPKYLFRKEGQNVTLSCEQNLNHDAMYWYRQDPGQGLRLIYYSQIVNDFQKGDIAEGYSVSREKKESFPLTVTSAQKNPTAFYLCASSTDRETGELFFGEGSRLTVL.

This clonotype has just a few counts. V gene TRBV7-9 combines with J gene TRBJ1-2; 7 positions agree with TRBD1. The CDR3 is 17 amino acids. Germline V gene data show CDR1 as SEHNR and CDR2 as FQNEAQ (reference sequence). J gave up 2 bases and V 1 base, and 10 bases lay outside the gene matches. CDR3 in amino acids: CASSLVGGDRDNYGYTF. The CDR3 DNA follows: TGTGCCAGCAGCTTAGTTGGAGGGGACAGAGACAACTATGGCTACACCTTC.

V and J are TRBV6-9 and TRBJ2-3, with 7 bases identical to TRBD2. The ends lost 4 bases at V and 0 bases at J; junction bases unmatched: 13. This CDR3 region has 18 residues. Germline CDR1 reads MNHGY; CDR2 reads SVAAGI. CDR3 protein: CASSFSPAGTISTDTQYF. Written as DNA, the CDR3 is TGTGCCAGCAGTTTTTCTCCTGCCGGGACTATCAGCACAGATACGCAGTATTTT.

Remarks on this clonotype: This may come from a read error, since a much larger clone is one base off. V gene TRBV7-9 combines with J gene TRBJ2-4; no reliable D call. The CDR3 runs 13 residues. Germline CDR1 and CDR2: SEHNR and FQNEAQ (reference sequence). CDR3 loop: CASSTLAKNTQYF. The CDR3 nucleotides are TGTGCCAGCAGCACCTTAGCCAAAAACACTCAGTACTTC.

This clonotype has a single count. The J gene is TRBJ2-1, the V gene TRBV27; D is unclear. This CDR3 contains 12 residues. Per the germline V gene, CDR1 is MNHEY and CDR2 is SMNVEV (reference sequence). V lost 7 bases and J 11 bases, leaving 15 bases between the germline ends. CDR3 in DNA: TGTGCCAGCACGTCCCCAGAACGCAAGCAGTTCTTC. This codes for CASTSPERKQFF.

Concerning this clonotype: An end of the junction differs from the germline gene, which may be a read error. V usage is TRBV24-1 and J usage is TRBJ2-1; 10 nucleotides agree with TRBD2. Per the germline V gene, CDR1 is KGHDR and CDR2 is SFDVKD. CDR3 length: 18 amino acids. CDR3 DNA: TGTGCCACCAGTGATTCCTCTTCTAGCGGGAGTGTCTACGATGAGCAGTTCTTC. As protein: CATSDSSSSGSVYDEQFF.

The V and J genes are TRBV20-1 and TRBJ2-1; 12 nucleotides line up with TRBD2. The CDR3 consists of 21 residues. V lost 0 bases and J lost 1; bases outside the gene matches: 16. The germline V gene encodes CDR1 DFQATT and CDR2 SNEGSKA (reference sequence). The CDR3 bases are TGCAGTGCTAGAGATTCGAGGGCTAGCGGGAGGGCGAGGGTTTCCTACAATGAGCAGTTCTTC. The encoded protein is CSARDSRASGRARVSYNEQFF.

The CDR3 bases are TGTGCCAGCCGCGCCGGGGGCGGCAATCAGCCCCAGCATTTT. It yields the protein CASRAGGGNQPQHF. The chain joins TRBV6-6 to TRBJ1-5; a possible D gene is TRBD1 (6 bases). Germline CDR1 is MNHNY and CDR2 is SVGAGI (reference sequence). The CDR3 runs 14 residues. V lost 8 bases and J lost 2, with 13 bases in between.

The chain employs TRBV5-8 and TRBJ1-1; 7 nucleotides line up with TRBD1. The CDR3 loop spans 14 amino acids. J gave up 3 bases and V 5 bases, and 7 bases lay outside the gene matches. CDR1 SGHTS and CDR2 YDEGEE come from the germline V gene. The CDR3 sequence is CASRPGQWDTEAFF. CDR3 nucleotides: TGTGCCAGCAGACCGGGACAGTGGGACACTGAAGCTTTCTTT.

V gene TRBV7-8 combines with J gene TRBJ1-5; TRBD1 might be the D (5 bases). CDR3 length: 15 amino acids. Trimming cost V 5 bases and J 4 bases, with 15 bases left between them. Germline values: CDR1 SGHVS, CDR2 FQNEAQ. DNA for the CDR3: TGTGCCAGCAGCACGCGGGACGGTGGGAATCAGCCCCAGCATTTT. The encoded protein is CASSTRDGGNQPQHF.

This clonotype showed up just a few times. The chain employs TRBV7-2 and TRBJ2-1; TRBD2 aligns across 10 bases. The length of the CDR3 is 18 residues. The V gene's germline CDR1 is SGHTA and CDR2 FQGNSA. V lost 3 bases and J lost 4; bases outside the gene matches: 12. Here the CDR3 DNA reads TGTGCCAGCAGCTTTCCGTTAGCGGGAGGAGGGGAGTACAATGAGCAGTTCTTC. This sequence encodes CASSFPLAGGGEYNEQFF.

The chain links TRBV6-5 to TRBJ2-5; D is unclear. Per germline, CDR1 MNHEY and CDR2 SVGAGI. The CDR3 is made up of 14 amino acids. The V end lost 0 bases, the J end lost 3 bases, and 8 bases lay between the germline ends. In nucleotides, the CDR3 is TGTGCCAGCAGTTACTCGAATCCGAAAGAGACCCAGTACTTC. Translation gives CASSYSNPKETQYF.

This clonotype has a handful of counts. This chain joins TRBV7-2 and TRBJ1-3, with 10 bases aligning to TRBD1. The V and J ends lost 0 bases and 2 bases, in that order; junction bases with no gene match: 4. The CDR3 is 17 amino acids. Germline V lookup: CDR1 SGHTA, CDR2 FQGNSA. The CDR3 loop reads CASSLAAGQGAGNTIYF. The CDR3, as DNA: TGTGCCAGCAGCTTAGCAGCAGGACAGGGGGCTGGAAACACCATATATTTT.

The CDR3 DNA follows: TGTGCCAGCAGCTTAGATGGACAGGGTAGCTCACCCCTCCACTTT. Protein product: CASSLDGQGSSPLHF. The chain carries TRBV7-6 and TRBJ1-6; 8 bases match TRBD1. CDR1 SGHVS and CDR2 FNYEAQ come from the germline V gene. The J segment lost 10 bases and the V segment lost 1 base, leaving 6 bases of the junction unmatched. The CDR3 spans 15 residues. The full variable domain, in which reference TRBV7-6 and TRBJ1-6 provide the parts outside the CDR3, is GAGVSQSPRYKVTKRGQDVALRCDPISGHVSLYWYRQALGQGPEFLTYFNYEAQQDKSGLPNDRFSAERPEGSISTLTIQRTEQRDSAMYRCASSLDGQGSSPLHFGNGTRLTVT.

This clonotype was seen just once. The rearrangement joins TRBV10-2 to TRBJ2-1; D ambiguous. V lost 8 bases to trimming and J lost 6 bases, with 11 bases between them. CDR1 WSHSY and CDR2 SAAADI come from the germline V gene. The CDR3 runs 12 residues. CDR3 sequence (DNA): TGCGCCAGCGCGATTCTGGGCAATGAGCAGTTCTTC. Protein product: CASAILGNEQFF.

This clonotype was counted at least ten times. The chain employs TRBV12-3 or TRBV12-4 and TRBJ2-7; 8 bases align to TRBD1. V lost 10 bases to trimming and J lost 2 bases; unmatched junction nucleotides: 7. The CDR3 totals 13 residues. The chain's CDR3 is CATRQGPTYEQYF. As DNA, the CDR3 is TGTGCCACTCGACAGGGGCCAACCTACGAGCAGTACTTC.